This TCR beta chain was found in a study of blood T cells in healthy people across ages. Findings and caveats of the study: Naive and antigen-experienced cells were not separated, limiting conclusive comparison.

This CDR3 has 11 amino acids. The germline gives CDR1 SQVTM, CDR2 ANQGSEA. Through a sample-barcoded 5' primer and a J-beta primer mix, a second PCR was run for roughly 6 to 11 cycles. TCRdb re-called the 5' RACE reads through MiXCR, storing one row per CDR3 protein. The repertoire consists of approximately 940,000 distinct CDR3 sequences, with 40% to 60% occurring once and the leading ten covering around an eighth. Points on this clonotype: The antigen remains undetermined.

The receptor's source is a man aged 30 to 45 in good health. The sample taken for sequencing was blood. The chain links TRBV29-1 to TRBJ2-5, with D perhaps TRBD2 (5 bases). The assigned J gene may be wrong: the sequence end matches TRBJ2-7 better. This CDR3 is CSVVEGIEQYF. The CDR3, as DNA: TGCAGCGTTGTAGAGGGAATCGAGCAGTACTTC.